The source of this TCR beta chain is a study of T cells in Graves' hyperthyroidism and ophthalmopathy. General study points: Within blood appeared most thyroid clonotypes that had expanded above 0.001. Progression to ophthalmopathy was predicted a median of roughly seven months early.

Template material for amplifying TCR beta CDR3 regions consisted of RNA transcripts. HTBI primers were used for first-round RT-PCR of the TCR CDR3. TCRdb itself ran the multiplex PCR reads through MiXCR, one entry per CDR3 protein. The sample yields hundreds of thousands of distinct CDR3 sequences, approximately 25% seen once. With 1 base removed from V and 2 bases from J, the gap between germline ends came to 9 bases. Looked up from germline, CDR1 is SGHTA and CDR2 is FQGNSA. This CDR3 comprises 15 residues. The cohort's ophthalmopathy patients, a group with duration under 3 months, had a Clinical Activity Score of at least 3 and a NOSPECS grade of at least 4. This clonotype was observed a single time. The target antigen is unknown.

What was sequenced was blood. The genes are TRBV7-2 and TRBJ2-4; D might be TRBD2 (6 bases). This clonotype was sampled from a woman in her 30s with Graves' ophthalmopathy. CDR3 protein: CASSLGAGPKNIQYF. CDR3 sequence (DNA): TGTGCCAGCAGCTTAGGGGCGGGACCCAAAAACATTCAGTACTTC.